This T cell receptor (beta chain) was sequenced in a study of cytomegalovirus exposure and HLA in healthy donors. About the study: Unique TCR beta sequences numbering approximately 120 million came from 150 million to 200 million T cells in an earlier analysis. HLA-typed donors contributed 80 million to 85 million unique TCRs, which were held in an early data release.

PCR employed 60 Vbeta and 13 Jbeta primers. Assay used: immunoSEQ multiplex PCR; TCRdb lists only in-frame clones, some missing. This table lists 90,000 to 120,000 clones. Points from the study as a whole: A later analysis found that most CMV-associated TCR beta chains appeared HLA-restricted.

Germline V gives CDR1 GTSNPN, CDR2 SVGIG (reference sequence). The length of the CDR3 is 13 residues. A word on this clone: Its cognate antigen is unknown.

The chain employs TRBV30 and TRBJ2-1, with 10 bases fitting TRBD2. The sequence was obtained from a man in his fifties in good health and CMV-seronegative. The specimen sequenced was PBMCs. The DNA for the CDR3 is TGTGCTTCCCTCTTTAGCGGGAGGTATGAGCAGTTCTTC. Translating it yields CASLFSGRYEQFF.